Each of the 28 T cell receptor beta chains below was sequenced from the same sample in a study of cytomegalovirus exposure and HLA in healthy donors (dated by TCRdb to 2017 to 2019). Library generation was performed with the immunoSEQ multiplex PCR assay. The multiplex PCR relied on a mix of 60 forward primers for TCR Vbeta segments and 13 reverse primers for TCR Jbeta segments. Not all clones reach the TCRdb copy of this immuneACCESS table, which keeps in-frame sequences only. Checked studies attribute under half of the gap to unresolved V genes and leave the rest unexplained. The table for this sample lists 90,000 to 95,000 clones; about 77% of them were counted only once. About 4.2% of the sample lies in the top ten. The sample taken for sequencing was PBMCs. These receptors were taken from a male donor in good health and CMV-seropositive.

Notes on this clone: This CDR3 is also generated by other DNA sequences in the sample. The chain has TRBV6-5 and TRBJ1-1; D gene uncertain. Trimming stripped 0 bases from V and 3 bases from J, with 5 bases between. The CDR3 is 13 amino acids. In germline, CDR1 is MNHEY, CDR2 SVGAGI. DNA for the CDR3: TGTGCCAGCAGTTACTCGTCGTACACTGAAGCTTTCTTT. It translates to CASSYSSYTEAFF.

The rearrangement joins TRBV27 to TRBJ2-1, with a weak D call TRBD2 (5 bases). Germline V CDR1 and CDR2: MNHEY, SMNVEV (reference sequence). The germline V and J ends were trimmed by 2 bases and 8 bases, with 19 bases remaining between them. The CDR3 runs to 16 residues. As DNA, the CDR3 is TGTGCCAGCAGTTTAGCACTAGTCACGGGTAGGGATGAGCAGTTCTTC. As protein: CASSLALVTGRDEQFF.

The chain employs TRBV5-6 and TRBJ2-5; 9 bases are shared with TRBD2. The germline V gene has CDR1 SGHDT and CDR2 YYEEEE. The junction had 10 bases not matched to a gene; V was cut back by 3 bases and J by 1 base. The CDR3 covers 17 residues. The CDR3 region is CASSSFSGSGPQETQYF. The CDR3 DNA reads TGTGCCAGCAGCTCTTTTAGCGGGAGCGGGCCCCAAGAGACCCAGTACTTC.

The V and J genes are TRBV5-1 and TRBJ1-1; the D gene is possibly TRBD1 (6 bases). This CDR3 spans 13 amino acids. Germline V CDR1 and CDR2: SGHRS, YFSETQ. Trimming took off 4 bases at V and 4 bases at J, with 11 bases between the two ends. CDR3 in amino acids: CASSEQGSTEAFF. The CDR3 region has the DNA TGCGCCAGCAGCGAACAGGGAAGCACTGAAGCTTTCTTT.

This rearrangement joins TRBV2 to TRBJ2-7; 7 bases line up with TRBD2. The CDR3 sequence is 11 residues long. Germline CDR1 is SNHLY and CDR2 is FYNNEI. Trimming took 11 bases from V and 6 from J; bases not matched to a gene: 7. The DNA for the CDR3 is TGTGCCGGACTGGGGAGGGTCGAGCAGTACTTC. It encodes CAGLGRVEQYF.

This chain joins TRBV4-1 and TRBJ2-1; 9 nucleotides align to TRBD1. The CDR3 length is 16 residues. After removal of 5 bases from V and 7 bases from J, the junction contained 12 bases not matched to a gene. Germline V gives CDR1 MGHRA, CDR2 YSYEKL. The CDR3 nucleotides read TGCGCCAGCAGCGACGGGGACAGGGAGGAATGGAATGAGCAGTTCTTC. Amino acid sequence: CASSDGDREEWNEQFF.

The sample holds one count of this clone. The chain employs TRBV19 and TRBJ2-1, with a possible D match to TRBD2 (6 bases). The CDR3 extends over 13 amino acids. In germline, CDR1 is LNHDA, CDR2 SQIVND (reference sequence). The ends were cut back, 5 bases at V and 9 bases at J, with 14 bases in the middle. CDR3 DNA sequence: TGTGCCAGTAGTGGGGGAACGGGACTTGAGCAGTTCTTC. Its protein product is CASSGGTGLEQFF.

The rearrangement links TRBV7-2 to TRBJ2-3, with 9 positions matching TRBD2. The CDR3 contains 18 residues. The V and J ends lost 3 bases and 2 bases, in that order; junction bases with no gene match: 12. Germline-derived CDR1 and CDR2 are SGHTA and FQGNSA. In nucleotides, the CDR3 is TGTGCCAGCAGCTTCACCCCGGGACTAGCATCTTCCACAGATACGCAGTATTTT. It encodes CASSFTPGLASSTDTQYF. Combining the CDR3 with reference TRBV7-2 and TRBJ2-3 gives the whole variable domain GAGVSQSPSNKVTEKGKDVELRCDPISGHTALYWYRQSLGQGLEFLIYFQGNSAPDKSGLPSDRFSAERTGGSVSTLTIQRTQQEDSAVYLCASSFTPGLASSTDTQYFGPGTRLTVL.

V usage is TRBV19 and J usage is TRBJ2-7; TRBD2 matches 9 bases. J gave up 5 bases and V 3 bases, and 11 bases lay outside the gene matches. CDR1 and CDR2 from the germline V gene are LNHDA and SQIVND (reference sequence). The CDR3 sequence is 16 residues long. The CDR3, as DNA: TGTGCCAGTAGTATTTCCTTCGGACTAGCGACCCACGAGCAGTACTTC. It specifies CASSISFGLATHEQYF.

The chain is built from TRBV2 and TRBJ1-5; tentatively, D is TRBD1 (5 bases). This CDR3 spans 14 amino acids. CDR1 SNHLY and CDR2 FYNNEI come from the germline V gene. V was trimmed by 7 bases and J by 5 bases, leaving 15 bases between them. CDR3 nucleotide sequence: TGTGCCAGCATGGGGGGGGTCAGGGATCAGCCCCAGCATTTT. This gives the protein CASMGGVRDQPQHF.

V usage is TRBV4-1 and J usage is TRBJ1-1, with 9 bases identical to TRBD1. V lost 6 bases and J lost 7; bases outside the gene matches: 12. The CDR3 has 15 amino acids. Germline CDR1 and CDR2: MGHRA and YSYEKL. In nucleotides, the CDR3 is TGCGCCAGCAGGAGGATACAGGGGGCGACCGTTGAAGCTTTCTTT. This encodes CASRRIQGATVEAFF.

The rearrangement links TRBV6-5 to TRBJ2-3, with a weak D call TRBD2 (5 bases). The V gene's germline CDR1 is MNHEY and CDR2 SVGAGI. CDR3 length equals 16 residues. The germline V and J ends were trimmed by 2 bases and 2 bases, with 14 bases remaining between them. The CDR3: CASSYQTGGLTDTQYF. The CDR3 nucleotides read TGTGCCAGCAGTTACCAGACTGGAGGTCTCACAGATACGCAGTATTTT.

CDR3 in DNA: TGTGCCAGCAGTCTCGAAGCGGGGGGAGAGACCCAGTACTTC. Amino acids: CASSLEAGGETQYF. This chain connects TRBV6-5 to TRBJ2-5, with TRBD2 matching over 9 bases. Per the germline V gene, CDR1 is MNHEY and CDR2 is SVGAGI. J was trimmed by 4 bases and V by 5 bases; bases with no gene match: 5. This CDR3 is 14 amino acids long.

The rearrangement uses TRBV7-9 and TRBJ1-1; TRBD1 aligns across 7 bases. This CDR3 has 13 amino acids. The V gene end was trimmed by 4 bases and the J gene end by 8 bases; junction bases not matched to a gene: 7. The germline gives CDR1 SEHNR, CDR2 FQNEAQ (reference sequence). The CDR3 spells CASSSSRDREAFF. The CDR3 nucleotides read TGTGCCAGCAGCTCATCACGGGACAGAGAAGCTTTCTTT.

This CDR3 is CASSLKTTTTGEAFF. CDR3 in DNA: TGTGCCAGCAGCTTAAAGACTACAACAACGGGAGAAGCTTTCTTT. The J gene is TRBJ1-1, the V gene TRBV5-6; no clear D gene. CDR1 SGHDT and CDR2 YYEEEE come from the germline V gene. The CDR3 loop spans 15 amino acids. V lost 2 bases and J 8 bases, leaving 19 bases between the germline ends.

This clone was seen a handful of times. The V and J genes are TRBV7-8 and TRBJ2-1, with TRBD2 identical over 8 bases. V lost 8 bases, J lost 6 bases, and 9 bases stayed unmatched. CDR3 length: 14 amino acids. Germline-derived CDR1 and CDR2 are SGHVS and FQNEAQ. CDR3 DNA sequence: TGTGCCAGCCTATCTAAGCGGGGGCTCAATGAGCAGTTCTTC. Translated: CASLSKRGLNEQFF.

The chain employs TRBV28 and TRBJ1-2; weak D call: TRBD1 (5 bases). The CDR3 covers 14 residues. V was cut by 2 bases and J by 5 bases, with 12 bases left in between. CDR1 and CDR2 from the germline V gene are MDHEN and SYDVKM. The CDR3 spells CASSLIGDHYGYTF. CDR3 coding DNA: TGTGCCAGCAGTTTAATAGGGGATCATTATGGCTACACCTTC.

V and J are TRBV5-4 and TRBJ2-2; D gene uncertain. Trimming shortened V by 4 bases and J by 1 base, and 17 bases separated the two germline ends. The CDR3 is made up of 17 amino acids. Germline V gene lookup returns CDR1 SGHNT and CDR2 YYREEE (reference sequence). The CDR3 loop reads CASSPGLGTMNTGELFF. CDR3 in DNA: TGTGCCAGCAGCCCCGGGTTAGGTACAATGAACACCGGGGAGCTGTTTTTT.

This rearrangement joins TRBV19 to TRBJ1-4; D is ambiguous. The CDR3 has 22 amino acids. Germline V gene sequence: CDR1 LNHDA, CDR2 SQIVND (reference sequence). V lost 0 bases and J lost 4, with 30 bases in between. CDR3 loop: CASSIDLYDKWQAGFINEKLFF. For the CDR3, the DNA is TGTGCCAGTAGTATAGATCTGTACGACAAATGGCAGGCCGGCTTTATTAATGAAAAACTGTTTTTT.

The chain combines TRBV7-9 with TRBJ2-5, with 8 positions matching TRBD1. The CDR3 runs 15 residues. Germline CDR1 and CDR2: SEHNR and FQNEAQ (reference sequence). V was pared by 4 bases and J by 5 bases, with 9 bases of the junction left unmatched. CDR3 coding DNA: TGTGCCAGCAGCTCGCCGACAGGGGTAATCGAGACCCAGTACTTC. Translation: CASSSPTGVIETQYF.

V is TRBV6-1 and J is TRBJ1-5; a possible D gene is TRBD1 (5 bases). CDR3 length equals 15 residues. Trimming removed 4 bases at V and 3 bases at J, with 13 bases between. Per the germline V gene, CDR1 is MNHNS and CDR2 is SASEGT. The CDR3 loop is CASSGVDSSNQPQHF. The CDR3 nucleotides read TGTGCCAGCAGTGGGGTTGACAGTTCCAATCAGCCCCAGCATTTT.

The chain employs TRBV2 and TRBJ1-4, with 10 bases matching TRBD1. The CDR3 is made up of 12 amino acids. Looked up from germline, CDR1 is SNHLY and CDR2 is FYNNEI. The J segment lost 12 bases and the V segment lost 4 bases, leaving 2 bases of the junction unmatched. This chain's CDR3 is CASSAGTGELFF. The CDR3 DNA follows: TGTGCCAGCAGTGCGGGGACAGGGGAACTGTTTTTT. Full variable domain (missing parts from reference TRBV2 and TRBJ1-4): EPEVTQTPSHQVTQMGQEVILRCVPISNHLYFYWYRQILGQKVEFLVSFYNNEISEKSEIFDDQFSVERPDGSNFTLKIRSTKLEDSAMYFCASSAGTGELFFGSGTQLSVL.

This clone was detected a few times. The chain has TRBV2 and TRBJ2-2, with 7 bases fitting TRBD1. CDR3 size: 16 residues. Germline assignment: CDR1 SNHLY and CDR2 FYNNEI. The junction had 7 bases not matched to a gene; V was cut back by 6 bases and J by 0 bases. The CDR3 nucleotides read TGTGCCAGCAGCTTGGACAGGACCGCGAACACCGGGGAGCTGTTTTTT. It encodes CASSLDRTANTGELFF.

The chain has TRBV6-1 and TRBJ1-3, with 7 bases aligning to TRBD1. The CDR3 contains 17 residues. Germline CDR1 MNHNS, CDR2 SASEGT. The trim removed 5 bases at V and 0 bases at J, leaving 10 bases unmatched. The CDR3 is CASSQDRAPISGNTIYF. The DNA of the CDR3 is TGTGCCAGCAGTCAAGACAGGGCTCCTATCTCTGGAAACACCATATATTTT.

CDR3 in DNA: TGTGCCAGCAGCTTGGACAGGGAGTCAGCTTGGGGCTACACCTTC. Its protein product is CASSLDRESAWGYTF. The V and J genes are TRBV5-4 and TRBJ1-2, with a weak D call TRBD1 (6 bases). Germline V CDR1 and CDR2: SGHNT, YYREEE (reference sequence). Trimming stripped 0 bases from V and 8 bases from J, with 17 bases between. CDR3 length equals 15 residues.

The chain couples TRBV19 to TRBJ1-1, with 7 bases fitting TRBD1. Trimming cost V 7 bases and J 1 base; bases outside gene matches: 6. Germline V gives CDR1 LNHDA, CDR2 SQIVND (reference sequence). This CDR3 region has 14 residues. The CDR3 DNA is TGTGCCAGTAAACAGGGGCCAACGAACACTGAAGCTTTCTTT. The encoded protein is CASKQGPTNTEAFF.

The rearrangement links TRBV7-9 to TRBJ2-7; TRBD1 aligns across 10 bases. The length of the CDR3 is 15 residues. The germline V gene has CDR1 SEHNR and CDR2 FQNEAQ (reference sequence). The V segment lost 4 bases and the J segment 4 bases; nucleotides outside the gene matches: 7. CDR3 sequence (DNA): TGTGCCAGCAGCTCCGCCCGGGACAGGGGTTACGAGCAGTACTTC. This encodes CASSSARDRGYEQYF.

About this clone: One end of the junction varies from germline; a read error may be responsible. The chain is built from TRBV6-1 and TRBJ2-5; TRBD2 agrees at 15 bases. CDR1 and CDR2 from the germline V gene are MNHNS and SASEGT. This CDR3 comprises 17 residues. CDR3 sequence reads: CASREGLAGGDQETQYF. The CDR3 DNA follows: TGTGCCAGCAGGGAAGGACTAGCGGGGGGGGACCAAGAGACCCAGTACTTC.